The TCR beta chain described here comes from a study of blood T cell repertoires in COVID-19. TCRdb's copy holds only in-frame clones and misses some; the assay was immunoSEQ multiplex PCR. In the table there are under 110,000 clones, over 60% of which are singletons. Germline V gene sequence: CDR1 SGHAT, CDR2 FQNNGV. This CDR3 has 16 residues. The trim removed 1 base at V and 3 bases at J, leaving 7 bases unmatched. Seattle patient enrollment occurred during active infection, with longitudinal follow-up thereafter. Source material: peripheral blood. The clonotype originates from an elderly man with COVID-19, enrolled during active disease. V is TRBV11-2 and J is TRBJ2-5, with 8 bases fitting TRBD2. The chain's CDR3 is CASSLGVGLAKETQYF. Written as DNA, the CDR3 is TGTGCCAGCAGCTTAGGGGTCGGACTAGCTAAAGAGACCCAGTACTTC. The full variable domain, its missing parts supplied by reference TRBV11-2 and TRBJ2-5, is EAGVAQSPRYKIIEKRQSVAFWCNPISGHATLYWYQQILGQGPKLLIQFQNNGVVDDSQLPKDRFSAERLKGVDSTLKIQPAKLEDSAVYLCASSLGVGLAKETQYFGPGTRLLVL.